This TCR beta chain was captured by sequencing in a study of response to subunit inactivated influenza vaccine. Regarding the study as a whole: Seasonal influenza vaccination, on each occasion, was suggested by the authors to recruit few new T cells.

Per germline, CDR1 LGHNA and CDR2 YNFKEQ. The CDR3 length is 15 residues. Trimming took off 3 bases at V and 3 bases at J, with 11 bases between the two ends. TCRdb re-derived calls from the RT-PCR reads in MiXCR, one entry per CDR3 protein. The sample has hundreds of thousands of distinct CDR3 sequences, approximately 14% seen once; the top ten hold around 10%. A note on this clonotype: Its cognate antigen is unknown.

The clonotype was recovered from a man aged 50 to 60 who received an inactivated influenza vaccine. The J gene is TRBJ1-4, the V gene TRBV4-2; D is ambiguous. Sample: PBMCs from blood, taken roughly 12 days after vaccination. The DNA for the CDR3 is TGTGCCAGCAGCCATCCCGAAAGGGCTAATGAAAAACTGTTTTTT. The encoded protein is CASSHPERANEKLFF.